Reported below is one T cell receptor beta chain. Antigen: not known. This record belongs to a study of shared clonotypes between healthy human individuals. The study's findings and limits: The study generally estimated greater richness for naive than memory subsets.

The repertoire was sequenced with immunoSEQ multiplex PCR; TCRdb's copy has only in-frame clones and lacks some. The data hold around 620,000 clones, with approximately 95% observed a single time. In the naive CD8 group, cells lacked CD45RO and were positively selected for CCR7, so terminally differentiated effector memory CD45RA+ cells were left out. V was shortened by 5 bases and J by 2 bases, with 19 bases between the two germline ends. This CDR3 is built from 16 residues. Germline V gives CDR1 MDHEN, CDR2 SYDVKM. The rearrangement joins TRBV28 to TRBJ2-7; D not resolved. The clonotype comes from a woman in her twenties or thirties in good health. Sample: naive CD8+ T cells sorted from blood. The CDR3 is CASSRTNFEHTYEQYF. CDR3 coding DNA: TGTGCCAGCAGTCGGACGAATTTTGAGCACACCTACGAGCAGTACTTC.